The clone carrying this T cell receptor (beta chain) qualifies as medium-sized. Its target is unknown. Trimming took 2 bases from V and 8 from J; bases not matched to a gene: 7. The CDR3 is 13 amino acids. Germline V gene data show CDR1 as DFQATT and CDR2 as SNEGSKA (reference sequence). At the Johns Hopkins FTIC core, DNA taken from cultured CD4+ T cells was sequenced by way of the Oncomine TCR Beta short-read assay. From CD4+ T cells that had been cultured, genomic DNA was extracted. TCRdb reprocessed the PCR reads with MiXCR, giving one entry per CDR3 protein. The data hold tens of thousands of distinct CDR3 sequences, with 35% to 45% observed a single time. This sample's time point: late sampling 161 to 241 days after vaccination in a few convalescent patients. Indicated treatment: roughly 10-day PBMC culture with coronavirus spike peptide pools or control peptides (ViraFEST assay). Recorded positive PCR dates fall between March and December 2020, preceding US Alpha, Beta and Delta variants.

The sample comes from a study of vaccination and CD4 T cells after COVID-19. Across the study: Among convalescent patients, three were sampled at day 14 and at days 161 to 241 post-vaccination. Stimulation of cells relied on overlapping spike peptides derived from SARS-CoV-2, HCoV-NL63, HCoV-OC43 and HCoV-229E.

The source was CD4+ T cells from blood, cultured in vitro, collected about 7 months after SARS-CoV-2 vaccination. The chain uses TRBV20-1 and TRBJ1-2; 8 bases are a match to TRBD1. The receptor was isolated from a human donor who had recovered from COVID-19. The CDR3 spells CSARRTGGEGYTF. The DNA of the CDR3 is TGCAGTGCTAGACGAACAGGGGGAGAGGGCTACACCTTC.